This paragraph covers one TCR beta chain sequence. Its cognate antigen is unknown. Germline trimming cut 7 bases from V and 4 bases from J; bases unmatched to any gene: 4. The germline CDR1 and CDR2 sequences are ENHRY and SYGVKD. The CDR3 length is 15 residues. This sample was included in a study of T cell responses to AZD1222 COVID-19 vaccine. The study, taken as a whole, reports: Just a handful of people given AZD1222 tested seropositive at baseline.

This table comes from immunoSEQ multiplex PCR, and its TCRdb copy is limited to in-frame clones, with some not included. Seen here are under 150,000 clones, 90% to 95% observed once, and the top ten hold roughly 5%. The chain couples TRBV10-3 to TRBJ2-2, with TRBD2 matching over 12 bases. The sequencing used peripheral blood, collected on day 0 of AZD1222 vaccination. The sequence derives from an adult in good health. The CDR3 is CAITSGLAGTGELFF. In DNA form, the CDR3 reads TGTGCCATCACCTCGGGACTAGCGGGCACCGGGGAGCTGTTTTTT.